The sequence of this T cell receptor beta chain was determined in a study of T cell repertoires in cytomegalovirus infection (dated by TCRdb to about 2019). Turning to the overall study: Because public TCR beta signatures pointed to carriage of CMV infection together with the matching HLA type, the HLA type of each donor mattered for the analysis.

This clonotype was detected many times. The target of this receptor is not known. Per-nucleotide qualities are absent, and no much larger clonotype sits a single base away. The germline V gene specifies MGHDK as CDR1 and SYGVNS as CDR2. The CDR3, from cysteine to phenylalanine, totals 14 residues. Only the CDR3 DNA is retained, 42 bases long and in frame from the first base. The V end gives up 3 bases and the J end 2 bases, leaving 4 bases in the junction not matched to a gene. Instrument on record: Illumina HiSeq 1500. TCRdb itself trimmed the public reads at Q25 with fastp, ran MiXCR and retained productive beta chains. Entries that share a CDR3 protein sequence are merged under the most common genes and DNA. For this sample there are 100,000 to 150,000 distinct CDR3 sequences; 8.8% appear just once. 10% of the sample comes from the top ten. Summary of the overall study and its limitations: In both this cohort and an independent cohort of some 350 donors, the cumulative frequency of public TCR beta family members distinguished carriers of CMV infection plus the relevant HLA type. In the ex vivo response, HLA-C-restricted CMV-specific TCR beta clonotypes were dominant, and in two of eight donors the single most frequent clonotype came from this HLA-C-restricted group.

What was sequenced was PBMCs. The sequence came from a human donor in good health (CMV status not recorded). Some clones in this sample may be carry-over from other donors' samples. The chain links TRBV25-1 with TRBJ2-7; the central 7 bases match TRBD1. The CDR3 reads as follows: CASSDTGAAYEQYF. The DNA is TGTGCCAGCAGTGATACAGGGGCCGCCTACGAGCAGTACTTC.